The 9 T cell receptor beta chains below come from one sample, sequenced in a study of tumour-infiltrating T cells in Burkitt lymphoma. Some clones are missing from TCRdb's copy, which holds only in-frame ones; the method was immunoSEQ multiplex PCR. The table lists 5,500 to 7,000 clones, around a tenth of them singletons. Sequencing used tumor tissue. The receptors were sampled from a human donor with diffuse large B-cell lymphoma.

This clone was seen just once. The chain links TRBV5-4 to TRBJ2-5; D remains unclear. The closer fit of TRBJ2-7 to the DNA end suggests the J call may be wrong. Germline assignment: CDR1 SGHNT and CDR2 YYREEE (reference sequence). The CDR3 totals 14 residues. The DNA for the CDR3 is TGTGCCAGCAGCTTGGGGGTCAGCTCCTACGAGCAGTACTTC. Amino acid sequence: CASSLGVSSYEQYF.

The J gene is TRBJ1-5, the V gene TRBV5-5; D is unclear. Trimming left V 2 bases short and J 0 bases short, with 9 bases between. The CDR3 sequence is 15 residues long. Germline values: CDR1 SGHKS, CDR2 YYEKEE (reference sequence). The CDR3 is CASSLRTNSNQPQHF. In DNA, the CDR3 is TGTGCCAGCAGCTTACGGACGAATAGCAATCAGCCCCAGCATTTT.

This clone was found a few times. The J gene is TRBJ1-5, the V gene TRBV19; 7 positions agree with TRBD1. V trimming: 2 bases; J trimming: 9 bases; junction bases outside the gene matches: 7. Germline V gives CDR1 LNHDA, CDR2 SQIVND (reference sequence). The CDR3 length is 14 residues. Written as DNA, the CDR3 is TGTGCCAGTAGTATACGAGGGGGCTGGAGGCCCCAGCATTTT. Translated: CASSIRGGWRPQHF.

The rearrangement joins TRBV7-2 to TRBJ1-2, with D unresolved. Trimming left V 5 bases short and J 3 bases short, with 13 bases between. The CDR3 covers 14 residues. CDR1 and CDR2 from the germline V gene are SGHTA and FQGNSA. CDR3 in amino acids: CASSVHRLYYGYTF. The DNA of the CDR3 is TGTGCCAGCAGCGTACATAGACTCTACTATGGCTACACCTTC.

This clone was counted between two and nine times. This chain joins TRBV5-4 and TRBJ2-6; no clear D. Germline CDR1 and CDR2: SGHNT and YYREEE (reference sequence). Trimming stripped 4 bases from V and 11 bases from J, with 13 bases between. The CDR3 totals 13 residues. Written as DNA, the CDR3 is TGTGCCAGCAGCCAAGCCTCTAGGGACGTCCTGACTTTC. It is translated as CASSQASRDVLTF.

The sample holds a few counts of this clone. The chain carries TRBV5-1 and TRBJ2-2; TRBD1 aligns across 7 bases. The CDR3 covers 15 residues. Germline-derived CDR1 and CDR2 are SGHRS and YFSETQ. After removal of 4 bases from V and 4 bases from J, the junction contained 7 bases not matched to a gene. CDR3 region: CASSDRQGSTGELFF. CDR3 coding DNA: TGCGCCAGCAGCGACCGACAGGGTAGCACCGGGGAGCTGTTTTTT.

This clone has a handful of counts. The chain carries TRBV5-1 and TRBJ2-7; 8 bases fit TRBD1. After removal of 0 bases from V and 2 bases from J, the junction contained 1 base not matched to a gene. The CDR3 consists of 14 residues. CDR1 is SGHRS and CDR2 is YFSETQ in the germline V gene. CDR3 DNA sequence: TGCGCCAGCAGCTTGGGACAGGGGCCCTACGAGCAGTACTTC. Translated: CASSLGQGPYEQYF.

The V and J genes are TRBV19 and TRBJ2-7; TRBD1 is a possible D gene (6 bases). The CDR3 length is 14 residues. The V end was cut by 4 bases, the J end by 0 bases, with 10 bases between. Germline CDR1 LNHDA, CDR2 SQIVND (reference sequence). Written as DNA, the CDR3 is TGTGCCAGTAGTACCCGGGACATCTCCTACGAGCAGTACTTC. Its protein product is CASSTRDISYEQYF.

This clone was seen only a few times. The rearrangement joins TRBV2 to TRBJ2-3; no firm D call. Germline lookup yields CDR1 SNHLY and CDR2 FYNNEI. The CDR3 extends over 15 amino acids. Trimming removed 6 bases at V and 0 bases at J, with 13 bases between. The CDR3 here is CASSQLYGSTDTQYF. The CDR3 DNA follows: TGTGCCAGCAGCCAGCTCTACGGTAGCACAGATACGCAGTATTTT.